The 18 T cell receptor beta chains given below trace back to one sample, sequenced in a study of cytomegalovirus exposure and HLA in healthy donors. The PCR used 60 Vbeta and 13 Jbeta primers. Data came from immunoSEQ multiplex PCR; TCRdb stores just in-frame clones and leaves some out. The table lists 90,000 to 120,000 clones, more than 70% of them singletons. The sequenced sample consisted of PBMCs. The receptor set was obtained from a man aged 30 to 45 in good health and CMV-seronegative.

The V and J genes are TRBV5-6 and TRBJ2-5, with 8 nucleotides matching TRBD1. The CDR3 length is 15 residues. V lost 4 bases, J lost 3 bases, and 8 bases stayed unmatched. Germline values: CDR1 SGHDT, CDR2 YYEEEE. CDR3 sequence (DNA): TGTGCCAGCAGCCTTCCCCGGACAGGGAAAGAGACCCAGTACTTC. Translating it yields CASSLPRTGKETQYF.

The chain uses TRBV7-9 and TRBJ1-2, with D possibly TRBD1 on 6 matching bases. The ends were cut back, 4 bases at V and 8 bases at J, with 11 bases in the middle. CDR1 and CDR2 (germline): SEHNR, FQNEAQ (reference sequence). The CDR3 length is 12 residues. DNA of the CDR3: TGTGCCAGCAGCTCGTCAGGGGAGGGCTACACCTTC. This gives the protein CASSSSGEGYTF.

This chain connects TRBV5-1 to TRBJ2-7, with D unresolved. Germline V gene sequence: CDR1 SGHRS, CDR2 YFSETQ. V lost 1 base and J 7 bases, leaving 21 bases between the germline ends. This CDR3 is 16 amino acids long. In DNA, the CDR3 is TGCGCCAGCAGCTTGCAATCCCCCCAAACCTCTAGGGAGCAGTACTTC. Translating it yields CASSLQSPQTSREQYF.

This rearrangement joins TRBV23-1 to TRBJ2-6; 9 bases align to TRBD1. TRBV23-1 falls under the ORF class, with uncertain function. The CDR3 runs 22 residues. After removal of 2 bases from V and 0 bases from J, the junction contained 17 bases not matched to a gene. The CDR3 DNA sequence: TGCGCCAGCAGTCAAATCCCGGGTGGGACAGGGAGAGGGTTCTCTGGGGCCAACGTCCTGACTTTC. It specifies CASSQIPGGTGRGFSGANVLTF.

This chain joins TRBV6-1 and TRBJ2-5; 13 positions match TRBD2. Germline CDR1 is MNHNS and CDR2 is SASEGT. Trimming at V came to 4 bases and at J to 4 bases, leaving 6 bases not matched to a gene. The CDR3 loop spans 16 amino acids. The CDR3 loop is CASSGTSGSPGETQYF. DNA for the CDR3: TGTGCCAGCAGTGGGACTAGCGGGAGCCCCGGAGAGACCCAGTACTTC.

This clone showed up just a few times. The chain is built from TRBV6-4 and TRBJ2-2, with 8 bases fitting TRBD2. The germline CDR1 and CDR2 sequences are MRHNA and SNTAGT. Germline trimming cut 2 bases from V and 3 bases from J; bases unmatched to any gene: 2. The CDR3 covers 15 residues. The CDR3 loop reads CASSDGTRDTGELFF. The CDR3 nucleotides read TGTGCCAGCAGTGACGGGACTAGGGACACCGGGGAGCTGTTTTTT.

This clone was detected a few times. The CDR3 DNA reads as TGCGCCAGCAGCTCCTCCATTAGCGGGTCCTACGAGCAGTACTTC. Its translation is CASSSSISGSYEQYF. V usage is TRBV5-1 and J usage is TRBJ2-7, with 7 bases identical to TRBD2. The CDR3 loop spans 15 amino acids. Per the germline V gene, CDR1 is SGHRS and CDR2 is YFSETQ. V lost 3 bases to trimming and J lost 1 base; unmatched junction nucleotides: 7.

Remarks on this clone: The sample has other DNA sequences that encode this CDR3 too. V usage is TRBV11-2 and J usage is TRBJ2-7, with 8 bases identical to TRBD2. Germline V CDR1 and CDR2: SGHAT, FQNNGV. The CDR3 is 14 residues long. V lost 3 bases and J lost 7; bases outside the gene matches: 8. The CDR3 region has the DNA TGTGCCAGCAGCTTCGACCGGGGGGGCAGTGAGCAGTACTTC. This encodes CASSFDRGGSEQYF.

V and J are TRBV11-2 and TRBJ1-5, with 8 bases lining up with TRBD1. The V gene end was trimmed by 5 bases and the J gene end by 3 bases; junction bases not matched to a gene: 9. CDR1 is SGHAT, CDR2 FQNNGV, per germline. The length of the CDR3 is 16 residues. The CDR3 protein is CASSRGGTGLNQPQHF. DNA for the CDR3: TGTGCCAGCAGCCGAGGGGGGACAGGACTCAATCAGCCCCAGCATTTT.

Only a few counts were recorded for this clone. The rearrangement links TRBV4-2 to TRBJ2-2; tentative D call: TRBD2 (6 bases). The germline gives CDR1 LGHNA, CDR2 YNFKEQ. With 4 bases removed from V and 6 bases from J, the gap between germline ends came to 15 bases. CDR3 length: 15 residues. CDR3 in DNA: TGTGCCAGCAGCCCGGTCGCGGCGGGGCCCGGGGAGCTGTTTTTT. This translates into CASSPVAAGPGELFF.

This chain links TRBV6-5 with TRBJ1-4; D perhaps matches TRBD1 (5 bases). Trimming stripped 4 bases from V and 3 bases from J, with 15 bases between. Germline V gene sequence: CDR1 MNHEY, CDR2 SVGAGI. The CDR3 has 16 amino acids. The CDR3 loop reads CASSSISGGSNEKLFF. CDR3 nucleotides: TGTGCCAGCAGTTCGATTTCGGGGGGTTCTAATGAAAAACTGTTTTTT.

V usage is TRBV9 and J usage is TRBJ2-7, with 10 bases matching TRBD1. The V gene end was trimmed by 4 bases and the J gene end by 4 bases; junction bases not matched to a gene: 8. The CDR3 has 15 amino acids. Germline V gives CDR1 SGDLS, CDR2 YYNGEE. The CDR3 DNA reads TGTGCCAGCAGCCCGGGACAGGGGACGGGATACGAGCAGTACTTC. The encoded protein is CASSPGQGTGYEQYF.

DNA for the CDR3: TGTGCCAGCCAAATAACCCCCGGGTCTAACACTGAAGCTTTCTTT. This translates into CASQITPGSNTEAFF. The rearrangement uses TRBV6-1 and TRBJ1-1; D call uncertain. Germline loops: CDR1 MNHNS, CDR2 SASEGT. The CDR3 has 15 residues. V lost 8 bases, J lost 2 bases, and 18 bases lay in between.

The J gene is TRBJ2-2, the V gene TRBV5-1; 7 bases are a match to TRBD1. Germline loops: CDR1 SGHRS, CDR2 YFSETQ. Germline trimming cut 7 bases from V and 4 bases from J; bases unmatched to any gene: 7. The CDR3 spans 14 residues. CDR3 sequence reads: CASEKGASTGELFF. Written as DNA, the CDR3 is TGCGCCAGCGAGAAGGGGGCGAGCACCGGGGAGCTGTTTTTT.

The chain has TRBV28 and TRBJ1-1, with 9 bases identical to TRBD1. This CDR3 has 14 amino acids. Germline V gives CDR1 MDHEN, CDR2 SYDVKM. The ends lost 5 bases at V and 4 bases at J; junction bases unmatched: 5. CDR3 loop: CASSGDRVGTEAFF. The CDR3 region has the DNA TGTGCCAGCAGTGGGGACAGGGTTGGCACTGAAGCTTTCTTT.

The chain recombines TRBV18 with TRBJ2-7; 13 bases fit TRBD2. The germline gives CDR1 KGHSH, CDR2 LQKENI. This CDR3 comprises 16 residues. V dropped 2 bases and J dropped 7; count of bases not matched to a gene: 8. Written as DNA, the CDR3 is TGTGCCAGCTCACCAATAGGACTAGCGGGAGCGCAAGAGCAGTACTTC. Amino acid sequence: CASSPIGLAGAQEQYF. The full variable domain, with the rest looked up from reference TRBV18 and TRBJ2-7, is NAGVMQNPRHLVRRRGQEARLRCSPMKGHSHVYWYRQLPEEGLKFMVYLQKENIIDESGMPKERFSAEFPKEGPSILRIQQVVRGDSAAYFCASSPIGLAGAQEQYFGPGTRLTVT.

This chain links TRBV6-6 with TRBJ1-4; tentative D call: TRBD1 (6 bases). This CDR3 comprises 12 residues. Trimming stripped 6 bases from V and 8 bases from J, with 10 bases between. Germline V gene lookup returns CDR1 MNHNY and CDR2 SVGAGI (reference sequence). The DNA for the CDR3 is TGTGCCAGCAGACAGGGTAGAGAAAAACTGTTTTTT. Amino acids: CASRQGREKLFF.

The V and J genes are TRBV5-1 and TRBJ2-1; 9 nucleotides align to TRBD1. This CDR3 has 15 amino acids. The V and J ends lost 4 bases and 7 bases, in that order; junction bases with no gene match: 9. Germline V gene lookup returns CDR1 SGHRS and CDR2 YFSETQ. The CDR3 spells CASSARQGGRNEQFF. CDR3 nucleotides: TGCGCCAGCAGCGCCCGACAGGGGGGACGGAATGAGCAGTTCTTC. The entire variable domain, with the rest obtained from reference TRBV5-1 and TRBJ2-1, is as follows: KAGVTQTPRYLIKTRGQQVTLSCSPISGHRSVSWYQQTPGQGLQFLFEYFSETQRNKGNFPGRFSGRQFSNSRSEMNVSTLELGDSALYLCASSARQGGRNEQFFGPGTRLTVL.